Reported below is one T cell receptor beta chain. The antigen this receptor binds is unknown. Base qualities are missing; no much larger clone stands one base away. Participants in the prospective study were enrolled through a virtual design, were aged roughly 18 to 90 years, and lived in approximately 25 United States geographic areas. In the prospective study, participants were assigned to cohorts based on the clinical history participants reported in a screening survey and a study questionnaire. Each participant in the prospective study had whole blood, serum and a nasopharyngeal or oropharyngeal swab collected by mobile phlebotomists. Prospective study participants could optionally give additional blood draws and questionnaires over a roughly two-month period. Before DNA extraction, blood samples from the prospective study were shipped at room temperature or frozen. The entry originates in a study of blood T cell repertoires in COVID-19 (dated by TCRdb to 2018 to 2020). For context, the study as a whole: Samples from collaborators originated in the United States, Italy and Spain and spanned both the acute and convalescent phases of COVID-19. A de-identified subject ID, COVID-19 status, age in years and sex were almost always included in the sample metadata. Where available, HLA class I and class II types were taken from metadata supplied by the sample provider and were not determined by assay-based typing. The repertoires were made available in a free public database intended to serve as a resource for research on the immune response to SARS-CoV-2. Subjects who had been exposed to COVID-19, were actively infected with it, or had recovered from it provided the deeply sampled blood TCRbeta repertoires that made up the dataset. Samples were obtained from the ongoing ImmuneRACE study (first 160 participants) and from 1,254 subjects provided by 6 global collaborators. The prospective study material was composed of cDNA or gDNA derived from T cells, B-cell-depleted T cells, or PBMCs. The paper as a whole reports these results and caveats: The amount of clinical and demographic metadata varied by source and participant and was provided uncurated.

In the germline V gene (reference sequence), CDR1 corresponds to LNHDA and CDR2 to SQIVND. V is clipped by 5 bases and J by 6 bases, and the sequence between their germline boundaries is 9 bases long. The CDR3 spans 12 residues, from the cysteine through the phenylalanine. Only the CDR3 DNA stays, 36 bases, in frame from base 1. TCRbeta CDR3 regions were amplified from genomic DNA by means of the immunoSEQ Assay, a bias-controlled multiplex PCR. Per the original workflow: The number of nucleated cells in each sample was estimated by amplification of reference gene primers within the assay. To quantify the absolute abundance of each unique TCRbeta CDR3 rearrangement, sequence reads were collapsed and filtered. For each sample, productive Simpson clonality was calculated as the square root of Simpson's diversity index across productive rearrangements. Drawn from immuneACCESS, this table holds only the in-frame rearrangements with V and J called that TCRdb kept. Clones are partly lost; checked studies trace under half to an unresolved V gene and leave the rest unexplained. The V and J calls and clone size are taken from that table; D and trimming were inferred from the DNA. This sample gives over 350,000 clones in total; around 89% of them show up just once. Clones ranked in the top ten supply around 0.95% of the sample.

The chain is assembled from TRBV19 and TRBJ2-3, with no D gene named confidently. Material for sequencing was PBMCs or T cells enriched from blood (not recorded which). The origin of this receptor is a woman in her thirties with acute COVID-19. The CDR3 region reads CASSPSADTQYF. At the DNA level, the sequence is TGTGCCAGTAGTCCATCCGCGGATACGCAGTATTTT.